Shown below are 15 T cell receptor beta chains from a single sample sequenced in a study of identical twins. MiXCR, run by TCRdb on the 5' RACE reads, gives a single entry per CDR3 protein. Among approximately 190,000 distinct CDR3 sequences listed, about a sixth were seen once. This same sample was also part of a study on T cells expressing NK-cell markers.

Source material: CD8+ T cells sorted from blood. These receptor sequences come from a woman aged 18-29 years in good health.

This clonotype was seen a few times. V usage is TRBV2 and J usage is TRBJ2-2; D is ambiguous. The V end was cut by 3 bases, the J end by 8 bases, with 13 bases between. CDR1 and CDR2 from the germline V gene are SNHLY and FYNNEI. The CDR3 has 14 amino acids. The CDR3 here is CASSEMMARGELFF. The CDR3 DNA is TGTGCCAGCAGTGAGATGATGGCTAGGGGGGAGCTGTTTTTT. The whole variable domain, filled in from reference TRBV2 and TRBJ2-2, reads EPEVTQTPSHQVTQMGQEVILRCVPISNHLYFYWYRQILGQKVEFLVSFYNNEISEKSEIFDDQFSVERPDGSNFTLKIRSTKLEDSAMYFCASSEMMARGELFFGEGSRLTVL.

The table lists this clonotype with a few counts. The chain uses TRBV14 and TRBJ2-2; possible D gene TRBD1, 6 bases. Germline V gives CDR1 SGHDN, CDR2 FVKESK. The CDR3 sequence is 17 residues long. V shed 3 bases and J shed 6 bases, with 20 bases lying between them. Written as DNA, the CDR3 is TGTGCCAGCAGCCACGCTTTTAGAGGCAGGGGCGCCGGGGAGCTGTTTTTT. Its translation: CASSHAFRGRGAGELFF.

This clonotype turned up a few times. The CDR3 sequence is CASSSGAGGTDTQYF. CDR3 sequence (DNA): TGTGCCAGCAGCTCGGGCGCGGGGGGCACAGATACGCAGTATTTT. The chain couples TRBV7-2 to TRBJ2-3, with 7 positions matching TRBD2. V shed 4 bases, J shed 1 base, and the junction held 5 bases outside the gene matches. Germline V CDR1 and CDR2: SGHTA, FQGNSA. The CDR3 contains 15 residues.

CDR3 amino acids: CASSLGDHSSYNEQFF. Written as DNA, the CDR3 is TGCGCCAGCAGCTTGGGGGACCACAGCTCCTACAATGAGCAGTTCTTC. The V call is TRBV5-1, the J call TRBJ2-1; the D gene could be TRBD1 or TRBD2 (5 bases each). This CDR3 spans 16 amino acids. Germline lookup yields CDR1 SGHRS and CDR2 YFSETQ. Trimming cost V 0 bases and J 0 bases, with 10 bases left between them.

Only a few counts were recorded for this clonotype. V usage is TRBV2 and J usage is TRBJ2-2; TRBD1 might be the D (5 bases). The CDR3 has 15 residues. From germline, CDR1 is SNHLY and CDR2 FYNNEI. V was trimmed by 7 bases and J by 5 bases, leaving 17 bases between them. The CDR3 spells CASKPDRIRTGELFF. For the CDR3, the DNA is TGTGCCAGCAAGCCCGACAGAATACGGACCGGGGAGCTGTTTTTT. The full variable domain, completed using reference TRBV2 and TRBJ2-2, is EPEVTQTPSHQVTQMGQEVILRCVPISNHLYFYWYRQILGQKVEFLVSFYNNEISEKSEIFDDQFSVERPDGSNFTLKIRSTKLEDSAMYFCASKPDRIRTGELFFGEGSRLTVL.

The chain employs TRBV20-1 and TRBJ2-7; a possible D gene is TRBD1 (5 bases). Germline V gene data show CDR1 as DFQATT and CDR2 as SNEGSKA (reference sequence). The CDR3 runs 14 residues. V dropped 1 base and J dropped 3 bases, with 13 bases sitting between them. DNA of the CDR3: TGCAGTGCTAGAGTAACCGGACAACTCTACGAGCAGTACTTC. Protein sequence: CSARVTGQLYEQYF.

V and J are TRBV9 and TRBJ2-5, with D possibly being TRBD1 (6 bases). CDR1 SGDLS and CDR2 YYNGEE come from the germline V gene. CDR3 length: 14 amino acids. V dropped 4 bases and J dropped 6 bases, with 16 bases sitting between them. The CDR3 bases are TGTGCCAGCAGCCCCTCACAGGGTAAAAAGACCCAGTACTTC. Translating it yields CASSPSQGKKTQYF.

V is TRBV9 and J is TRBJ2-7, with a weak D call TRBD1 (5 bases). This CDR3 contains 13 residues. Germline CDR1 is SGDLS and CDR2 is YYNGEE. Between the trimmed V and J ends, which lost 0 bases and 7 bases, there was a span of 11 bases. For the CDR3, the DNA is TGTGCCAGCAGCGTAGATGGGGCGCAAGAGCAGTACTTC. This gives the protein CASSVDGAQEQYF. Together with reference TRBV9 and TRBJ2-7, the CDR3 gives the full variable domain: DSGVTQTPKHLITATGQRVTLRCSPRSGDLSVYWYQQSLDQGLQFLIQYYNGEERAKGNILERFSAQQFPDLHSELNLSSLELGDSALYFCASSVDGAQEQYFGPGTRLTVT.

This clonotype has a handful of counts. The J gene is TRBJ2-1, the V gene TRBV12-3 or TRBV12-4, with 12 bases aligning to TRBD2. This CDR3 contains 15 residues. V trimming: 3 bases; J trimming: 5 bases; junction bases outside the gene matches: 2. CDR3 sequence: CASSFRLAGDNEQFF. The CDR3, as DNA: TGTGCCAGCAGTTTTCGACTAGCGGGGGACAATGAGCAGTTCTTC.

The sample holds a few counts of this clonotype. The V gene is TRBV12-5, the J gene TRBJ2-7; tentatively, D is TRBD1 (5 bases). Germline CDR1 and CDR2: LGHNT and FRNRAP. The CDR3 extends over 12 amino acids. V lost 6 bases and J 4 bases, leaving 10 bases between the germline ends. For the CDR3, the DNA is TGTGCTAGTGGCCATGACAGTTACGAGCAGTACTTC. This sequence encodes CASGHDSYEQYF.

This clonotype was counted only a few times. V gene TRBV6-4 combines with J gene TRBJ2-3; 12 positions match TRBD2. The CDR3 extends over 18 amino acids. Losses at the gene ends were 6 bases for V and 0 bases for J; bases not matched to a gene: 10. Germline CDR1 is MRHNA and CDR2 is SNTAGT. For the CDR3, the DNA is TGTGCCAGCAGCAGACTAGCGGGAGCTCCCACTAGCACAGATACGCAGTATTTT. This encodes CASSRLAGAPTSTDTQYF.

This clonotype was seen a handful of times. The V call is TRBV11-2, the J call TRBJ2-1, with D possibly matching TRBD2 (5 bases). This CDR3 has 16 residues. CDR1 and CDR2 from the germline V gene are SGHAT and FQNNGV. The V end lost 4 bases, the J end lost 7 bases, and 20 bases lay between the germline ends. The DNA for the CDR3 is TGTGCCAGCAGCTGGGCACGAGGGCCTATTGGGAATGAGCAGTTCTTC. Translating it yields CASSWARGPIGNEQFF.

The chain uses TRBV12-3 or TRBV12-4 and TRBJ2-1; D unresolved. This CDR3 has 14 residues. The V and J ends lost 10 bases and 10 bases respectively, with 23 bases between them. The CDR3 nucleotides read TGTGCCATCGACACTCAAGCGCGACCCTACGAGCAGTTCTTC. It translates to CAIDTQARPYEQFF.

This clonotype occurred a few times. The chain has TRBV12-3 or TRBV12-4 and TRBJ2-7, with a tentative D call TRBD1 (5 bases). The V and J ends lost 7 bases and 4 bases respectively, with 11 bases between them. This CDR3 spans 12 amino acids. The CDR3 DNA reads TGTGCCAGCAAGGCAGGGTGGTACGAGCAGTACTTC. Protein: CASKAGWYEQYF.

The J gene is TRBJ2-5, the V gene TRBV10-2; no clear D. Germline V lookup: CDR1 WSHSY, CDR2 SAAADI. Trimming cost V 3 bases and J 2 bases, with 4 bases left between them. This CDR3 comprises 12 residues. The CDR3 loop is CASSDPQETQYF. CDR3 bases: TGCGCCAGCAGTGACCCTCAAGAGACCCAGTACTTC.